This T cell receptor (beta chain) is from a study of blood T cell repertoires in COVID-19. Looking at the study overall: Acute-phase and convalescent COVID-19 samples originated in the United States, Italy and Spain. Sample material is recorded as cDNA or gDNA derived from T cells, B-cell-depleted T cells, or PBMCs.

This table comes from immunoSEQ multiplex PCR, and its TCRdb copy is limited to in-frame clones, with some not included. Of 130,000 or so clones in the sample, roughly 84% are singletons; the top ten hold approximately 3.9%. Germline V gene lookup returns CDR1 WSHSY and CDR2 SAAADI. V was shortened by 6 bases and J by 8 bases, with 10 bases between the two germline ends. This CDR3 spans 11 amino acids. This study enrolled people aged 18 to 89 from about two dozen US geographic areas. Cohort assignment relied on participant-reported clinical history. The sample comprised PBMCs or T cells enriched from blood (not recorded which). The sequence derives from a woman in her twenties or thirties who had recovered from COVID-19. The chain links TRBV10-2 to TRBJ1-2, with D hard to call. The CDR3 DNA reads as TGCGCCAGCAGCGGAACAGCCGGCTACACCTTC. Translation: CASSGTAGYTF.